The 21 T cell receptor beta chains given below trace back to one sample, sequenced in a study of shared clonotypes between healthy human individuals (dated by TCRdb to about 2020). For the CD8 naive samples, CD45RO-negative cells were positively selected for CCR7, yielding a CD45RA+CCR7+ population from which TemRA cells were excluded. Preparation of the library involved the immunoSEQ multiplex PCR assay. In TCRdb, the immuneACCESS table is reduced to in-frame sequences with V and J assigned. These tables do not hold every clone; where another copy was compared, an unresolved V gene accounts for under half, and the others remain unexplained. In this sample the table shows hundreds of thousands of clones, 96% of which occur a single time. The ten largest clonotypes hold about 0.12% of the sample. Sequencing was carried out using naive CD8+ T cells sorted from blood. Per the publication, the cell subset or site label means: CD45RA+CCR7+. All receptors come from a woman aged 25 to 39 in good health.

The chain uses TRBV9 and TRBJ1-2; D gene unclear. This CDR3 contains 15 residues. The V end was cut by 6 bases, the J end by 0 bases, with 15 bases between. The V gene's germline CDR1 is SGDLS and CDR2 YYNGEE. Here the CDR3 DNA reads TGTGCCAGCACCGGCGCTAGGGAATCTAACTATGGCTACACCTTC. This codes for CASTGARESNYGYTF. Using reference TRBV9 and TRBJ1-2 for the parts outside the CDR3, the full variable domain is DSGVTQTPKHLITATGQRVTLRCSPRSGDLSVYWYQQSLDQGLQFLIQYYNGEERAKGNILERFSAQQFPDLHSELNLSSLELGDSALYFCASTGARESNYGYTFGSGTRLTVV.

V is TRBV7-6 and J is TRBJ2-5; D is possibly TRBD2 (7 bases). The CDR3 runs 16 residues. Germline CDR1 is SGHVS and CDR2 is FNYEAQ. V was shortened by 1 base and J by 4 bases, with 16 bases between the two germline ends. The CDR3 loop reads CASSLEGGGRAETQYF. Written as DNA, the CDR3 is TGTGCCAGCAGCTTAGAGGGGGGCGGGAGAGCAGAGACCCAGTACTTC.

V and J are TRBV7-9 and TRBJ2-7; D may be TRBD1 or TRBD2 (5 bases each). Germline CDR1 is SEHNR and CDR2 is FQNEAQ (reference sequence). Trimming pared 5 bases from V and 5 bases from J, leaving 13 bases between. This CDR3 spans 13 amino acids. CDR3: CASSPPGQDEQYF. For the CDR3, the DNA is TGTGCCAGCAGCCCCCCGGGGCAGGACGAGCAGTACTTC.

As regards this clone: Other nucleotide sequences in the sample specify the same CDR3. The rearrangement uses TRBV27 and TRBJ1-1; TRBD1 agrees at 10 bases. V shed 2 bases and J 4 bases; nucleotides not matched to a gene: 1. The CDR3 length is 14 residues. Germline V gives CDR1 MNHEY, CDR2 SMNVEV (reference sequence). In DNA form, the CDR3 reads TGTGCCAGCAGTTTAGGACAGGGGGGCACTGAAGCTTTCTTT. Translating it yields CASSLGQGGTEAFF.

CDR3 in amino acids: CASSLLGIGREVPETQYF. CDR3 nucleotide sequence: TGCGCCAGCAGCTTGCTTGGTATTGGGCGGGAGGTCCCAGAGACCCAGTACTTC. V and J are TRBV5-1 and TRBJ2-5, with TRBD2 matching 8 bases. V was clipped by 1 base and J by 4 bases; unmatched bases: 15. CDR1 is SGHRS and CDR2 is YFSETQ in the germline V gene. This CDR3 has 18 amino acids.

The rearrangement links TRBV10-2 to TRBJ2-3, with D perhaps matching TRBD2 (6 bases). The CDR3 spans 15 residues. CDR1 WSHSY and CDR2 SAAADI come from the germline V gene. Trimming cost V 6 bases and J 2 bases, with 15 bases left between them. CDR3 region: CASRHRLVLTDTQYF. The CDR3 DNA follows: TGCGCCAGCAGACACCGACTAGTACTCACAGATACGCAGTATTTT.

The chain recombines TRBV2 with TRBJ2-7, with a weak D call TRBD1 (5 bases). The ends were cut back, 2 bases at V and 3 bases at J, with 11 bases in the middle. This CDR3 region has 14 residues. Germline loops: CDR1 SNHLY, CDR2 FYNNEI. This CDR3 is CASSEIGAGYEQYF. The DNA for the CDR3 is TGTGCCAGCAGTGAAATTGGGGCTGGCTACGAGCAGTACTTC.

The chain uses TRBV9 and TRBJ1-1; D possibly corresponds to TRBD1 (6 bases). The germline gives CDR1 SGDLS, CDR2 YYNGEE. With 6 bases removed from V and 2 bases from J, the gap between germline ends came to 14 bases. CDR3 length: 14 amino acids. DNA for the CDR3: TGTGCCAGCAATGGAGGGGGTTTTAACACTGAAGCTTTCTTT. Its protein is CASNGGGFNTEAFF.

The chain carries TRBV28 and TRBJ1-1; D possibly corresponds to TRBD1 (5 bases). Trimming removed 7 bases at V and 6 bases at J, with 21 bases between. CDR1 and CDR2 (germline): MDHEN, SYDVKM. This CDR3 spans 15 amino acids. CDR3 bases: TGTGCCAGCAAATCTACCCTCCGGGGCCATGCTGAAGCTTTCTTT. Translated: CASKSTLRGHAEAFF.

The rearrangement joins TRBV13 to TRBJ1-1, with D hard to call. Germline V gives CDR1 PRHDT, CDR2 FYEKMQ (reference sequence). Trimming cost V 1 base and J 0 bases, with 3 bases left between them. The CDR3 contains 13 residues. The DNA of the CDR3 is TGTGCCAGCAGCTTAGCAGTGAACACTGAAGCTTTCTTT. This codes for CASSLAVNTEAFF.

This chain joins TRBV14 and TRBJ1-2; no reliable D call. The V end lost 0 bases, the J end lost 8 bases, and 13 bases lay between the germline ends. The CDR3 is 14 amino acids. The germline V gene encodes CDR1 SGHDN and CDR2 FVKESK. This CDR3 reads CASSQEPPYGGYTF. The CDR3 DNA is TGTGCCAGCAGCCAAGAGCCCCCCTATGGAGGCTACACCTTC.

CDR3 nucleotide sequence: TGTGCCAGCAGCCCGGAACTAGCGGGAGGCGCGAACACCGGGGAGCTGTTTTTT. Translated, it gives CASSPELAGGANTGELFF. The chain has TRBV7-8 and TRBJ2-2; TRBD2 matches at 12 bases. CDR3 length equals 18 residues. Per the germline V gene, CDR1 is SGHVS and CDR2 is FQNEAQ. Trimming took 5 bases from V and 0 from J; bases not matched to a gene: 7.

The table lists this clone with a count of one. The chain has TRBV27 and TRBJ2-7; 11 nucleotides line up with TRBD2. The V gene end was trimmed by 5 bases and the J gene end by 6 bases; junction bases not matched to a gene: 3. The CDR3 is made up of 13 amino acids. Germline V gene sequence: CDR1 MNHEY, CDR2 SMNVEV (reference sequence). The DNA for the CDR3 is TGTGCCAGCAGTATACTAGCGGGAGTCGAGCAGTACTTC. Translating it yields CASSILAGVEQYF.

This chain joins TRBV19 and TRBJ2-2, with 7 bases matching TRBD2. In germline, CDR1 is LNHDA, CDR2 SQIVND (reference sequence). The V and J ends lost 4 bases and 2 bases, in that order; junction bases with no gene match: 22. This CDR3 is 21 amino acids long. The CDR3 reads CASSTGVERDSKKVNTGELFF. The CDR3 DNA reads as TGTGCCAGTAGTACGGGCGTCGAGCGGGACTCAAAAAAGGTCAACACCGGGGAGCTGTTTTTT.

This chain connects TRBV28 to TRBJ1-2; D call uncertain. CDR3 length: 13 amino acids. Trimming cost V 2 bases and J 4 bases, with 8 bases left between them. Germline CDR1 is MDHEN and CDR2 is SYDVKM. The CDR3 protein is CASSLKGAYGYTF. CDR3 nucleotide sequence: TGTGCCAGCAGTTTAAAGGGCGCCTATGGCTACACCTTC.

Turning to this clone: The identical CDR3 is also encoded by other nucleotide sequences in the sample. V usage is TRBV5-1 and J usage is TRBJ2-1, with a possible D match to TRBD2 (5 bases). V dropped 1 base and J dropped 4 bases, with 6 bases sitting between them. This CDR3 comprises 13 residues. CDR1 is SGHRS, CDR2 YFSETQ, per germline. The CDR3, as DNA: TGCGCCAGCAGCTTGACGGGATACAATGAGCAGTTCTTC. Amino acid sequence: CASSLTGYNEQFF.

The CDR3 reads CASSPLIVKHHNEQFF. For the CDR3, the DNA is TGTGCCAGCAGCCCGTTGATTGTAAAGCACCACAATGAGCAGTTCTTC. This sequence joins TRBV28 and TRBJ2-1; no clear D. The CDR3 has 16 amino acids. V was trimmed by 6 bases and J by 5 bases, leaving 20 bases between them. CDR1 MDHEN and CDR2 SYDVKM come from the germline V gene.

The chain combines TRBV13 with TRBJ2-3; 8 bases align to TRBD1. The CDR3 contains 22 residues. V was pared by 4 bases and J by 0 bases, with 24 bases of the junction left unmatched. Germline V gene sequence: CDR1 PRHDT, CDR2 FYEKMQ (reference sequence). The CDR3 reads CASSSTTGQVSKGGTSTDTQYF. In DNA form, the CDR3 reads TGTGCCAGCAGCTCCACAACGGGACAGGTCTCTAAGGGCGGGACCAGCACAGATACGCAGTATTTT.

The V and J genes are TRBV4-1 and TRBJ2-1; perhaps TRBD1 as D (6 bases). This CDR3 has 18 amino acids. V was cut by 1 base and J by 0 bases, with 16 bases left in between. Germline V CDR1 and CDR2: MGHRA, YSYEKL. The CDR3 DNA sequence: TGCGCCAGCAGCCAAGTGGGGGCGACAGTAAGCTCCTACAATGAGCAGTTCTTC. It specifies CASSQVGATVSSYNEQFF.

The V call is TRBV5-8, the J call TRBJ1-1, with 7 positions matching TRBD1. Per the germline V gene, CDR1 is SGHTS and CDR2 is YDEGEE. Trimming cost V 2 bases and J 5 bases; bases outside gene matches: 12. The length of the CDR3 is 16 residues. The CDR3 nucleotides read TGTGCCAGCAGCTTCACCCTCCGGACAGGACGGACTGAAGCTTTCTTT. Its protein is CASSFTLRTGRTEAFF.

The chain is built from TRBV27 and TRBJ1-5, with D perhaps matching TRBD1 (5 bases). Germline V gene sequence: CDR1 MNHEY, CDR2 SMNVEV (reference sequence). CDR3 size: 13 residues. V was cut by 6 bases and J by 9 bases, with 15 bases left in between. CDR3 region: CASRGTGVGPQHF. CDR3 coding DNA: TGTGCCAGCAGAGGGACGGGAGTGGGGCCCCAGCATTTT.